A selection of T cell receptor beta chains follows, all from one sample in a study of early stage breast cancer tumors. Method: immunoSEQ multiplex PCR; TCRdb's copy keeps in-frame clones and lacks some. The data contain tens of thousands of clones, roughly four fifths of them singletons. The source material was breast tumor tissue. The source of these receptors is a person in their thirties with breast cancer. The CDR3 runs from the conserved cysteine through the conserved F or W. D genes are given only for firm matches. Expanded clones are given a class, and other clones once, few, many or no size at all.

d_gene: NA; v_gene: TRBV6-1; abundance: NA; j_gene: TRBJ1-1; CDR3aa: CASSLRALNTEAFF; CDR3nt: TGTGCCAGCAGCCTCAGGGCTCTGAACACTGAAGCTTTCTTT
d_gene: NA; v_gene: TRBV7-3; abundance: NA; j_gene: TRBJ1-2; CDR3aa: CASSLNPGEALVYGYTF; CDR3nt: TGTGCCAGCAGCTTAAATCCAGGGGAGGCTTTGGTCTATGGCTACACCTTC
d_gene: NA; v_gene: TRBV9; abundance: NA; j_gene: TRBJ2-2; CDR3aa: CASSIRADNTGELFF; CDR3nt: TGTGCCAGCAGCATCCGGGCCGACAACACCGGGGAGCTGTTTTTT
d_gene: NA; v_gene: TRBV4-3; abundance: NA; j_gene: TRBJ1-3; CDR3aa: CASSQVGAGTIYF; CDR3nt: TGCGCCAGCAGCCAAGTTGGGGCTGGCACCATATATTTT
d_gene: NA; v_gene: TRBV10-3; abundance: once; j_gene: TRBJ2-1; CDR3aa: CAISLRTRSNEQFF; CDR3nt: TGTGCCATCAGTCTAAGGACTCGAAGCAATGAGCAGTTCTTC
d_gene: NA; v_gene: TRBV5-5; abundance: once; j_gene: TRBJ2-5; CDR3aa: CASSLVPGETQYF; CDR3nt: TGTGCCAGCAGCTTGGTCCCAGGGGAGACCCAGTACTTC
d_gene: TRBD2; v_gene: TRBV5-6; abundance: NA; j_gene: TRBJ2-1; CDR3aa: CASSLILAGGNEQFF; CDR3nt: TGTGCCAGCAGCTTGATCCTAGCGGGGGGCAATGAGCAGTTCTTC
d_gene: NA; v_gene: TRBV7-9; abundance: few; j_gene: TRBJ2-7; CDR3aa: CASKPLSSYEQYF; CDR3nt: TGTGCCAGCAAGCCTCTGAGCTCCTACGAGCAGTACTTC
d_gene: TRBD1; v_gene: TRBV7-2; abundance: NA; j_gene: TRBJ1-2; CDR3aa: CASSNRGGDGYTF; CDR3nt: TGTGCCAGCAGCAACAGGGGAGGGGATGGCTACACCTTC
d_gene: TRBD1; v_gene: TRBV11-2; abundance: NA; j_gene: TRBJ2-7; CDR3aa: CASSHGQATSYEQYF; CDR3nt: TGTGCCAGCAGCCATGGACAGGCAACATCGTACGAGCAGTACTTC
d_gene: NA; v_gene: TRBV5-4; abundance: once; j_gene: TRBJ2-7; CDR3aa: CASSLGTYEQYF; CDR3nt: TGTGCCAGCAGCTTGGGGACCTACGAGCAGTACTTC
d_gene: NA; v_gene: TRBV2; abundance: NA; j_gene: TRBJ1-5; CDR3aa: CASSATGLGLGRHQPQHF; CDR3nt: TGTGCCAGCAGTGCCACAGGGCTTGGCCTCGGTCGGCATCAGCCCCAGCATTTT
d_gene: NA; v_gene: TRBV28; abundance: NA; j_gene: TRBJ1-1; CDR3aa: CASRLSRVNTEAFF; CDR3nt: TGTGCCAGCAGATTGAGCAGGGTGAACACTGAAGCTTTCTTT
d_gene: TRBD1; v_gene: TRBV19; abundance: NA; j_gene: TRBJ1-2; CDR3aa: CASSQDRVTFSNYGYTF; CDR3nt: TGTGCCAGTAGCCAGGACAGGGTAACTTTTTCCAACTATGGCTACACCTTC
d_gene: TRBD1; v_gene: TRBV29-1; abundance: once; j_gene: TRBJ1-5; CDR3aa: CSVSTQGADQPQHF; CDR3nt: TGCAGCGTATCGACACAGGGGGCGGATCAGCCCCAGCATTTT
d_gene: NA; v_gene: TRBV4-3; abundance: NA; j_gene: TRBJ2-7; CDR3aa: CASSWAGLSEQYF; CDR3nt: TGCGCCAGCAGCTGGGCGGGGTTGTCCGAGCAGTACTTC
d_gene: NA; v_gene: TRBV15; abundance: NA; j_gene: TRBJ2-3; CDR3aa: CATSRDGGASTDTQYF; CDR3nt: TGTGCCACCAGCAGAGACGGGGGCGCTAGCACAGATACGCAGTATTTT
d_gene: NA; v_gene: TRBV19; abundance: NA; j_gene: TRBJ1-2; CDR3aa: CASSIQDYGYTF; CDR3nt: TGTGCCAGTAGTATTCAAGATTATGGCTACACCTTC
d_gene: NA; v_gene: TRBV5-4; abundance: NA; j_gene: TRBJ2-1; CDR3aa: CASSLGLGGNEQFF; CDR3nt: TGTGCCAGCAGCTTGGGACTTGGAGGGAATGAGCAGTTCTTC
d_gene: TRBD2; v_gene: TRBV4-1; abundance: NA; j_gene: TRBJ2-5; CDR3aa: CASSLTSGSETQYF; CDR3nt: TGCGCCAGCAGCCTGACTAGCGGGAGCGAGACCCAGTACTTC
d_gene: NA; v_gene: TRBV27; abundance: NA; j_gene: TRBJ1-2; CDR3aa: CASSPRSGTDYGYTF; CDR3nt: TGTGCCAGCAGTCCTAGATCCGGGACGGATTATGGCTACACCTTC
d_gene: NA; v_gene: TRBV4-2; abundance: NA; j_gene: TRBJ2-1; CDR3aa: CASSRGGYNEQFF; CDR3nt: TGTGCCAGCAGTCGTGGAGGGTACAATGAGCAGTTCTTC
d_gene: TRBD2; v_gene: TRBV6-4; abundance: NA; j_gene: TRBJ2-1; CDR3aa: CASSLLAGSYNEQFF; CDR3nt: TGTGCCAGCAGCCTTCTAGCGGGTTCATACAATGAGCAGTTCTTC
d_gene: NA; v_gene: TRBV7-9; abundance: NA; j_gene: TRBJ1-2; CDR3aa: CASSLAGWDGYTF; CDR3nt: TGTGCCAGCAGCTTGGCGGGGTGGGATGGCTACACCTTC
d_gene: NA; v_gene: TRBV23-1; abundance: NA; j_gene: TRBJ1-2; CDR3aa: CASSQPFLGSLNYGYTF; CDR3nt: TGCGCCAGCAGTCAGCCGTTTTTGGGCAGCCTAAACTATGGCTACACCTTC
d_gene: TRBD2; v_gene: TRBV27; abundance: NA; j_gene: TRBJ2-5; CDR3aa: CASISGSGETQYF; CDR3nt: TGTGCCAGTATTAGCGGGAGCGGAGAGACCCAGTACTTC
d_gene: NA; v_gene: TRBV11-2; abundance: once; j_gene: TRBJ1-3; CDR3aa: CASSLDYSGNTIYF; CDR3nt: TGTGCCAGCAGTTTAGACTACTCTGGAAACACCATATATTTT
d_gene: TRBD2; v_gene: TRBV18; abundance: NA; j_gene: TRBJ2-1; CDR3aa: CASSELAGSSYNEQFF; CDR3nt: TGTGCCAGCTCTGAACTAGCGGGGAGCTCCTACAATGAGCAGTTCTTC
d_gene: NA; v_gene: TRBV29-1; abundance: NA; j_gene: TRBJ2-5; CDR3aa: CSVEDRETQYF; CDR3nt: TGCAGCGTTGAAGACCGAGAGACCCAGTACTTC
d_gene: NA; v_gene: TRBV15; abundance: NA; j_gene: TRBJ2-3; CDR3aa: CATSREGAYTQYF; CDR3nt: TGTGCCACCAGCAGAGAAGGGGCTTATACGCAGTATTTT
d_gene: TRBD1; v_gene: TRBV29-1; abundance: NA; j_gene: TRBJ2-1; CDR3aa: CSTGDRRRYNEQFF; CDR3nt: TGCAGCACTGGGGACAGGAGGAGGTACAATGAGCAGTTCTTC
d_gene: NA; v_gene: TRBV7-6; abundance: NA; j_gene: TRBJ2-7; CDR3aa: CASTPGGGYEQYF; CDR3nt: TGTGCCAGCACCCCAGGGGGGGGGTACGAGCAGTACTTC
d_gene: TRBD2; v_gene: TRBV4-1; abundance: NA; j_gene: TRBJ2-3; CDR3aa: CASSLYPTSGRADTQYF; CDR3nt: TGCGCCAGCAGCCTTTACCCCACTAGCGGGAGGGCAGATACGCAGTATTTT
d_gene: NA; v_gene: TRBV7-9; abundance: NA; j_gene: TRBJ1-3; CDR3aa: CAGAGGTWSSGNTIYF; CDR3nt: TGTGCCGGGGCCGGAGGAACATGGAGCTCTGGAAACACCATATATTTT
d_gene: TRBD2; v_gene: TRBV5-1; abundance: NA; j_gene: TRBJ2-5; CDR3aa: CASSLGGGRAGETQYF; CDR3nt: TGCGCCAGCAGCCTCGGAGGCGGGAGGGCCGGGGAGACCCAGTACTTC
d_gene: NA; v_gene: TRBV11-1; abundance: NA; j_gene: TRBJ2-5; CDR3aa: CASSRTKAGETQYF; CDR3nt: TGTGCCAGCAGCCGTACCAAGGCGGGAGAGACCCAGTACTTC
d_gene: TRBD1; v_gene: TRBV18; abundance: NA; j_gene: TRBJ1-1; CDR3aa: CASSQSGQGNTEAFF; CDR3nt: TGTGCCAGCTCACAATCGGGACAGGGGAACACTGAAGCTTTCTTT
d_gene: NA; v_gene: TRBV19; abundance: NA; j_gene: TRBJ2-1; CDR3aa: CASSIRTGVSYNEQFF; CDR3nt: TGTGCCAGTAGTATACGTACCGGGGTATCCTACAATGAGCAGTTCTTC